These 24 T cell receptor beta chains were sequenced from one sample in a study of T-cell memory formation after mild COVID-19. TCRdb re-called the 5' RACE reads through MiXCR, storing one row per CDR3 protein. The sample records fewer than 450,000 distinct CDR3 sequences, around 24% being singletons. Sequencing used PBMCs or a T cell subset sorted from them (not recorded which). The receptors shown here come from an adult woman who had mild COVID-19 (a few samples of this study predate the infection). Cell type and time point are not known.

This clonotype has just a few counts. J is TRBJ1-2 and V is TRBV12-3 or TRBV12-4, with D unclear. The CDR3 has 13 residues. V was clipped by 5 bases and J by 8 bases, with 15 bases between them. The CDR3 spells CASSHREGGGYTF. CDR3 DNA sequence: TGTGCCAGCAGTCACCGGGAGGGTGGAGGCTACACCTTC.

The CDR3 DNA reads as TGCGCCAGCAGCTCGAACCGACCGAACACTGAAGCTTTCTTT. Translation gives CASSSNRPNTEAFF. The genes are TRBV5-1 and TRBJ1-1; D unclear. Between the trimmed V and J ends, which lost 3 bases and 1 base, there was a span of 10 bases. Germline V CDR1 and CDR2: SGHRS, YFSETQ. The CDR3 is 14 amino acids.

The CDR3 region has the DNA TGCGCCAGCAGCAGGGAAGGGAGGGCTGAAGCTTTCTTT. The encoded protein is CASSREGRAEAFF. The chain has TRBV5-1 and TRBJ1-1; unclear D gene. This CDR3 is 13 amino acids long. V lost 4 bases and J lost 6, with 13 bases in between. Germline values: CDR1 SGHRS, CDR2 YFSETQ.

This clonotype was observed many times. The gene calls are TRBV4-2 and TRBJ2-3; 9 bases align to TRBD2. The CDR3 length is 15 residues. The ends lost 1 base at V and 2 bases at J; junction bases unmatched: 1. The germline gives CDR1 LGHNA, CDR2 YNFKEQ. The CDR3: CASSQGTSATDTQYF. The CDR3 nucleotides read TGTGCCAGCAGCCAAGGGACTAGCGCCACAGATACGCAGTATTTT.

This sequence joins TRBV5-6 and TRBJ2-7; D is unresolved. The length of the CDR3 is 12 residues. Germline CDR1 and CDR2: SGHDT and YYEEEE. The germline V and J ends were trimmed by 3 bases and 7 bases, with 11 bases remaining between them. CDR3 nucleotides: TGTGCCAGCAGCTCGACGCTGGGGGAGCAGTACTTC. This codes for CASSSTLGEQYF.

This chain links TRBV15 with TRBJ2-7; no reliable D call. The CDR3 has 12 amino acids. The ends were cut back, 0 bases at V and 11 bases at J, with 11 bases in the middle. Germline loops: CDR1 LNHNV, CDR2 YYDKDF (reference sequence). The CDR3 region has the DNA TGTGCCACCAGCAGAGACCGGGCCCAGGAGTACTTC. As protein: CATSRDRAQEYF.

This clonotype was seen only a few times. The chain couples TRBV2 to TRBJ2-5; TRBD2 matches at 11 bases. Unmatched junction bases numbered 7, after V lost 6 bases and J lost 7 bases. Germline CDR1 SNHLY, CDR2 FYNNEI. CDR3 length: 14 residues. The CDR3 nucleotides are TGTGCCAGCAGCCCTACTAGCGGGAGTGCGACCCAGTACTTC. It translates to CASSPTSGSATQYF.

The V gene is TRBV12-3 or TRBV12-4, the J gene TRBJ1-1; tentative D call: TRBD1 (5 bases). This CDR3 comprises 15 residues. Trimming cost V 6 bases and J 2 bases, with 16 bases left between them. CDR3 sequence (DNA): TGTGCCAGCAGACTTTCGGACACAAGAAACACTGAAGCTTTCTTT. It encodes CASRLSDTRNTEAFF.

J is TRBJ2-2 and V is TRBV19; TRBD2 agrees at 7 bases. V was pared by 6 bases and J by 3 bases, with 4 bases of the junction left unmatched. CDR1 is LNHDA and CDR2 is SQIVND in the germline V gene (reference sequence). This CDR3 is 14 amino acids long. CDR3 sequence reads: CASRGREYTGELFF. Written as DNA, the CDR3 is TGTGCCAGTAGGGGGCGGGAGTACACCGGGGAGCTGTTTTTT.

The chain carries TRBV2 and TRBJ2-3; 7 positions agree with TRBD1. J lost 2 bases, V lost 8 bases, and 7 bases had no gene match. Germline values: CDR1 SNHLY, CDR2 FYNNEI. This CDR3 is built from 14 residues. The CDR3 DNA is TGTGCCAGCGTCCGGGACAGAGCCACAGATACGCAGTATTTT. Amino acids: CASVRDRATDTQYF.

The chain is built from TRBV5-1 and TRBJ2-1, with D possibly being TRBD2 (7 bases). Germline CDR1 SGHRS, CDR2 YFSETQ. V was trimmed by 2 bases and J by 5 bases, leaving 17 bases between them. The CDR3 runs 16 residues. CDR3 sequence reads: CASSFPAGAHNNEQFF. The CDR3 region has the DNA TGCGCCAGCAGCTTTCCTGCGGGGGCCCACAACAATGAGCAGTTCTTC.

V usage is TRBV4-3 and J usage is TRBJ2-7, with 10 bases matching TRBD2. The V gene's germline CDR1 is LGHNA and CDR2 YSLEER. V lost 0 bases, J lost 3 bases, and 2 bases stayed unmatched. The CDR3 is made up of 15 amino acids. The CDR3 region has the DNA TGCGCCAGCAGCCAAGAACTAGCGGGATTCTACGAGCAGTACTTC. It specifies CASSQELAGFYEQYF.

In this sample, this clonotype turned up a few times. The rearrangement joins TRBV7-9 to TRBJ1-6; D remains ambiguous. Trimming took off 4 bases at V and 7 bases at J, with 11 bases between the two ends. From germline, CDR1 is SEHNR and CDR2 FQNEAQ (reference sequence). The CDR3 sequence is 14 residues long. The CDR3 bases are TGTGCCAGCAGCTCCCCGTGGGTAAATTCACCCCTCCACTTT. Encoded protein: CASSSPWVNSPLHF.

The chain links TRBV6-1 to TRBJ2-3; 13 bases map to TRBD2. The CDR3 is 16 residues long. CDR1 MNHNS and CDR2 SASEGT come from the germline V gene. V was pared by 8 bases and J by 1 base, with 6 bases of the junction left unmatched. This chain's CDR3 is CASGNGLAGGTDTQYF. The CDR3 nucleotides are TGTGCCAGCGGAAACGGACTAGCGGGGGGCACAGATACGCAGTATTTT.

Here the CDR3 DNA reads TGTGCCAGCAGCCAAGAGGATGGGTTGGGGGCAGGGACTGAAGCTTTCTTT. Protein product: CASSQEDGLGAGTEAFF. The chain is built from TRBV4-2 and TRBJ1-1; a weak D match, TRBD1 (6 bases). V shed 0 bases and J shed 5 bases, with 19 bases lying between them. Per the germline V gene, CDR1 is LGHNA and CDR2 is YNFKEQ. The CDR3 is 17 residues long.

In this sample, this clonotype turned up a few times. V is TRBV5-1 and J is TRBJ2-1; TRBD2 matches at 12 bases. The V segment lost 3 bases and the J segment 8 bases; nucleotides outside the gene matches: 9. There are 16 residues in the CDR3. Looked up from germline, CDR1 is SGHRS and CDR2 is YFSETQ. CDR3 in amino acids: CASSSPTSGGSHEQFF. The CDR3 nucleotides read TGCGCCAGCAGCTCCCCAACTAGCGGGGGGTCTCATGAGCAGTTCTTC.

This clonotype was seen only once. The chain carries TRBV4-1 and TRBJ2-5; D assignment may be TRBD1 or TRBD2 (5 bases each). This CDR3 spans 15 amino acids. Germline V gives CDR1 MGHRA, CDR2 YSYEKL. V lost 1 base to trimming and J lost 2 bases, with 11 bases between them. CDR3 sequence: CASSQGVGVQETQYF. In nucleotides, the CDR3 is TGCGCCAGCAGCCAAGGTGTGGGGGTACAAGAGACCCAGTACTTC.

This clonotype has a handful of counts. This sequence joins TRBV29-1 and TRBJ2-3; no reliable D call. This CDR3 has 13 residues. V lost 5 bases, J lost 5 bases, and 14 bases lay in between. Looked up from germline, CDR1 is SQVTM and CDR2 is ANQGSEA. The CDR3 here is CSVILPWVDTQYF. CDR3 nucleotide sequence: TGCAGCGTTATTCTCCCTTGGGTAGATACGCAGTATTTT.

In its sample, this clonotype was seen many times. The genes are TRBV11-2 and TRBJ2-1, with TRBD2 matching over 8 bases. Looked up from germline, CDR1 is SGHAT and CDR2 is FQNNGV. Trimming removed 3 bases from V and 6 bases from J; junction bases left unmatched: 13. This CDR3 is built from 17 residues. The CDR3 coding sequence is TGTGCCAGCAGCTTGGGTAGAAGCGGGAGCAGAACCAATGAGCAGTTCTTC. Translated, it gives CASSLGRSGSRTNEQFF.

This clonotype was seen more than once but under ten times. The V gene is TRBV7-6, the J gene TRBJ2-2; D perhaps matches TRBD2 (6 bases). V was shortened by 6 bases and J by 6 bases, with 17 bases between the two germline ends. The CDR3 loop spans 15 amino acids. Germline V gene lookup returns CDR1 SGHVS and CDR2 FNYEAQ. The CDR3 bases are TGTGCCAGCAGTTACCGGGACTTGGGGCCCGGGGAGCTGTTTTTT. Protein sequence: CASSYRDLGPGELFF.

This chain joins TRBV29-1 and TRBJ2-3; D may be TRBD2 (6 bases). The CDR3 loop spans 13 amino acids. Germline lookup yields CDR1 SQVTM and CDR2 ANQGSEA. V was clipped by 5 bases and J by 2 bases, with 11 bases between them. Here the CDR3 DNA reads TGCAGCGTTCTCAGGACTAACACAGATACGCAGTATTTT. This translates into CSVLRTNTDTQYF.

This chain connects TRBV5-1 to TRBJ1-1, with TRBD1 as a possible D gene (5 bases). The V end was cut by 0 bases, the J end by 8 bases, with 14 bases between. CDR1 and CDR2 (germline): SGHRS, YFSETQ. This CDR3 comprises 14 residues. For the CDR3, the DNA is TGCGCCAGCAGCTTGGCCGGGGCCTCGAGCGAAGCTTTCTTT. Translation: CASSLAGASSEAFF.

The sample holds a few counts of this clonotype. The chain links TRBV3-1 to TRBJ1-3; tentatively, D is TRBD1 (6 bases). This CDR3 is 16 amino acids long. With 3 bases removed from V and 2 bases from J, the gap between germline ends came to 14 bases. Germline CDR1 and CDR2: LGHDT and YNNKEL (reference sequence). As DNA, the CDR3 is TGTGCCAGCAGCCACAGGGGATTTGGTCCTGGAAACACCATATATTTT. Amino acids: CASSHRGFGPGNTIYF.

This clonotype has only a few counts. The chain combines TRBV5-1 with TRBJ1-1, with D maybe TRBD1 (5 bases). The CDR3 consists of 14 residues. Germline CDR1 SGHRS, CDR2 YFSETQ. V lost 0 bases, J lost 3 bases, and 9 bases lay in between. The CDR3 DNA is TGCGCCAGCAGCTTGGCTGAGGGGCACACTGAAGCTTTCTTT. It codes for CASSLAEGHTEAFF.